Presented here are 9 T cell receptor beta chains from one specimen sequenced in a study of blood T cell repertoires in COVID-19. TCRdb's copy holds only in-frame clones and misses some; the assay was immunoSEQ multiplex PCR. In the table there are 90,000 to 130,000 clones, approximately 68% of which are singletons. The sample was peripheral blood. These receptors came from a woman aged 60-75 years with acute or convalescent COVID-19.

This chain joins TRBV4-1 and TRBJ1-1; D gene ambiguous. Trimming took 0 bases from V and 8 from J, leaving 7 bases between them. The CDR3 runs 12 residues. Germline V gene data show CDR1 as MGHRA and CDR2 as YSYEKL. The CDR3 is CASSQEGGEAFF. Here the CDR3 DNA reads TGCGCCAGCAGCCAAGAGGGAGGAGAAGCTTTCTTT.

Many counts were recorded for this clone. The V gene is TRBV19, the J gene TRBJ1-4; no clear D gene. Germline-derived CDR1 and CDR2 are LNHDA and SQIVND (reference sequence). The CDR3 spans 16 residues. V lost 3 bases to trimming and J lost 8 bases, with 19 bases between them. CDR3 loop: CASSIRLRPEGEKLFF. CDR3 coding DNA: TGTGCCAGTAGTATCCGTTTGAGGCCAGAGGGAGAAAAACTGTTTTTT.

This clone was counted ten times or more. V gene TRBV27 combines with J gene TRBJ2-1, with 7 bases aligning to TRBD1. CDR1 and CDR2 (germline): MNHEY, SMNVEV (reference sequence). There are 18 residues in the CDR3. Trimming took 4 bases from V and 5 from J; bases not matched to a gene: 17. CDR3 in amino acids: CASSSLGQGDSKDNEQFF. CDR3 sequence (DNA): TGTGCCAGCAGTTCCCTAGGGCAGGGGGATTCAAAAGACAATGAGCAGTTCTTC.

For the CDR3, the DNA is TGTGCCAGCAGCTTAGGACTCCAAGAGCAGTACTTC. Its translation: CASSLGLQEQYF. This rearrangement joins TRBV11-3 to TRBJ2-7; no reliable D call. The V end was cut by 1 base, the J end by 7 bases, with 8 bases between. Germline loops: CDR1 SGHNT, CDR2 YENEEA. This CDR3 has 12 residues.

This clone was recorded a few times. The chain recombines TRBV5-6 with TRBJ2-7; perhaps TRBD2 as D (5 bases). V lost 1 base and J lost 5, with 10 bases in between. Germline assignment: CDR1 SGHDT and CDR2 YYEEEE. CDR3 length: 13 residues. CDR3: CASSLRGRNEQYF. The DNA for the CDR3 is TGTGCCAGCAGCTTGCGGGGTAGGAACGAGCAGTACTTC.

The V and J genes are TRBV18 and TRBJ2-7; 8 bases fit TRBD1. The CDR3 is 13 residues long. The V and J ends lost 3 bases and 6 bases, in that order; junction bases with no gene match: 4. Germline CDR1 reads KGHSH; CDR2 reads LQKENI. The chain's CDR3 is CASSPGGQVEQYF. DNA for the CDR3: TGTGCCAGCTCACCGGGGGGACAGGTCGAGCAGTACTTC.

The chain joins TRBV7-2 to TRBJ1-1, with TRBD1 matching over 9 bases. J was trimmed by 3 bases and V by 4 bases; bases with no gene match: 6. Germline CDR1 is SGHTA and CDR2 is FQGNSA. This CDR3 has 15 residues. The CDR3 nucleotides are TGTGCCAGCAGCTCACAGGGGGCGCGGTACACTGAAGCTTTCTTT. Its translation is CASSSQGARYTEAFF. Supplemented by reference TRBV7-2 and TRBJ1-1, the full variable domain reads GAGVSQSPSNKVTEKGKDVELRCDPISGHTALYWYRQSLGQGLEFLIYFQGNSAPDKSGLPSDRFSAERTGGSVSTLTIQRTQQEDSAVYLCASSSQGARYTEAFFGQGTRLTVV.

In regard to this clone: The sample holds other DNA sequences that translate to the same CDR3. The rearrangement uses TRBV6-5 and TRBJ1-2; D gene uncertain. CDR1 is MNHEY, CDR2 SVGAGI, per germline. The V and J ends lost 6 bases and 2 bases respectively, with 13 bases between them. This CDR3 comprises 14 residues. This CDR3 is CASRAGGSNYGYTF. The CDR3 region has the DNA TGTGCCAGCAGGGCGGGAGGGTCGAACTATGGCTACACCTTC.

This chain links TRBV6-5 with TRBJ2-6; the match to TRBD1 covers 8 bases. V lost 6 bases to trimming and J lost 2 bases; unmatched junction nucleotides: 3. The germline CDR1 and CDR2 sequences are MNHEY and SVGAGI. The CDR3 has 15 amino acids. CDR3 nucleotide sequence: TGTGCCAGCAGGTTACAGGGGGCTGGGGCCAACGTCCTGACTTTC. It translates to CASRLQGAGANVLTF.